This T cell receptor (beta chain) comes out of a study of cytomegalovirus exposure and HLA in healthy donors. Study results and limitations: Serostatus for CMV was the only available immune exposure information. Usually a TCR sequence was rare, but some public TCRs were found in many donors. Likely technical artifact: a cluster of highly shared sequence variants.

PCR used 60 Vbeta primers and 13 Jbeta primers. Generated by immunoSEQ multiplex PCR, the TCRdb table keeps only in-frame clones and is missing some. The sample carries 140,000 to 150,000 clones, approximately 78% recorded once. This clone was counted once. The antigen is undetermined. Germline lookup yields CDR1 MNHEY and CDR2 SMNVEV (reference sequence). The V gene lost 3 bases and the J gene lost 9 bases, with 6 bases spanning the gap. The CDR3 sequence is 11 residues long. Each of the donors was a healthy bone marrow donor. The sequenced sample was PBMCs. The source of this sequence is a female donor in good health and CMV-seronegative. The rearrangement uses TRBV27 and TRBJ2-1; D possibly corresponds to TRBD1 (5 bases). CDR3 residues: CASSLGPEQFF. As DNA, the CDR3 is TGTGCCAGCAGTTTGGGGCCTGAGCAGTTCTTC.